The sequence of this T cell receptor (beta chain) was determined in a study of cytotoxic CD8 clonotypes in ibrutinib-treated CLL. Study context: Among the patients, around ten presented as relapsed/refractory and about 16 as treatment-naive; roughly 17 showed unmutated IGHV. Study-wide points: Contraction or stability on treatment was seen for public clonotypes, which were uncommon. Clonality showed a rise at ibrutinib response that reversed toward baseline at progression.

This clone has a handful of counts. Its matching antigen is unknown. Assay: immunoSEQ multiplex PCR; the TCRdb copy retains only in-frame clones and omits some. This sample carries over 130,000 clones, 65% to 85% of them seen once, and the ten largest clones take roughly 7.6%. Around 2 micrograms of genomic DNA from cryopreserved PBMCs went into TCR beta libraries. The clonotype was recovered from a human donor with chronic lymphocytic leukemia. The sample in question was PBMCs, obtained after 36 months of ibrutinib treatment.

The CDR3 region has the DNA TGCGCCAGCAGCCAAGACAGGACACTCTACGAGCAGTACTTC. Protein product: CASSQDRTLYEQYF. The rearrangement links TRBV4-1 to TRBJ2-7; a possible D gene is TRBD1 (5 bases). The CDR3 contains 14 residues. Per the germline V gene, CDR1 is MGHRA and CDR2 is YSYEKL. Trimming pared 0 bases from V and 3 bases from J, leaving 9 bases between.